These T cell receptor beta chains were read from a single sample in a study of blood T cell repertoires in COVID-19. Profiled with immunoSEQ multiplex PCR; TCRdb holds only in-frame clones, not every one. The sample lists about 200,000 clones, approximately 84% occurring once. The specimen sequenced was peripheral blood. These receptors originate from a woman older than 75 with acute or convalescent COVID-19. The CDR3 runs from the conserved cysteine through the conserved F or W. The D gene is left open where the match is weak. Clone size is shown for a subset of rows, as once, few, many or a class of expanded clone.

size,J,V,D,DNA,CDR3
once,TRBJ2-3,TRBV28,TRBD1,TGTGCCAGCAGTCTTGGGGGACAGGGAGCGGATACGCAGTATTTT,CASSLGGQGADTQYF
NA,TRBJ1-4,TRBV5-6,NA,TGTGCCAGCAGCCGGGACACCGCAACTAATGAAAAACTGTTTTTT,CASSRDTATNEKLFF
NA,TRBJ2-3,TRBV3-1/TRBV3-2,NA,TGTGCCAGCAGCCAGATAGCGGATACGCAGTATTTT,CASSQIADTQYF
NA,TRBJ2-7,TRBV6-6,NA,TGTGCCACCAAGGCTGGCGGGGCGAACTCCTACGAGCAGTACTTC,CATKAGGANSYEQYF
NA,TRBJ2-3,TRBV19,NA,TGTGCCAGTAAGGCTCCAGGGATCACAGATACGCAGTATTTT,CASKAPGITDTQYF
once,TRBJ1-4,TRBV7-2,TRBD1,TGTGCCAGCAGCCCGCGGGGACAGGGCGTTGGGGAAAAACTGTTTTTT,CASSPRGQGVGEKLFF
NA,TRBJ1-1,TRBV18,TRBD1,TGTGCCAGCTCACTACAGGGGGCCACTGAAGCTTTCTTT,CASSLQGATEAFF
NA,TRBJ2-3,TRBV7-2,TRBD1,TGTGCCAGCAGCTGGGACAGGGCCACAGATACGCAGTATTTT,CASSWDRATDTQYF
NA,TRBJ1-1,TRBV7-2,TRBD1,TGTGCCAGCAGCTTAGGAATTGGGACAGGGTTTGATGAAGCTTTCTTT,CASSLGIGTGFDEAFF
NA,TRBJ1-1,TRBV29-1,NA,TGCAGCGTTGGTCCAGAGAACACTGAAGCTTTCTTT,CSVGPENTEAFF
NA,TRBJ1-1,TRBV19,NA,TGTGCCAGTACTGCATCTCGGCAGGACACTGAAGCTTTCTTT,CASTASRQDTEAFF
NA,TRBJ2-7,TRBV4-3,NA,TGCGCCAGCAGCCAAGATCCCGCGAACTACGAGCAGTACTTC,CASSQDPANYEQYF
NA,TRBJ2-5,TRBV11-3,TRBD1,TGTGCCAGCAGCTCGAGGAAATACTCCGGGACAGGGACGAATTGGACCCAGTACTTC,CASSSRKYSGTGTNWTQYF
NA,TRBJ1-4,TRBV7-9,NA,TGTGCCAGCAGCCGGCGAGGAGAAAAACTGTTTTTT,CASSRRGEKLFF
NA,TRBJ1-1,TRBV29-1,NA,TGCAGCGCCCAGGGTAATGAAGCTTTCTTT,CSAQGNEAFF
NA,TRBJ2-3,TRBV7-2,NA,TGTGCCAGCAGCTTATTACTTACAGATACGCAGTATTTT,CASSLLLTDTQYF
NA,TRBJ1-5,TRBV6-2/TRBV6-3,NA,TGTGCCAGCAGCTCGGGGGACCCCCAGCATTTT,CASSSGDPQHF
NA,TRBJ2-3,TRBV4-3,TRBD2,TGCGCCAGCAGCCAAGATGCCCTAGCGGGAACGGGAAATACGCAGTATTTT,CASSQDALAGTGNTQYF
NA,TRBJ2-7,TRBV7-7,TRBD2,TGTGCTAGCAGCCAGGATGCTGGGGGGGATTACGAGCAGTACTTC,CASSQDAGGDYEQYF
NA,TRBJ1-3,TRBV7-2,TRBD1,TGTGCCAGCAGCTACCAAGAGACAGGGCGCTCTGGAAACACCATATATTTT,CASSYQETGRSGNTIYF
NA,TRBJ2-7,TRBV7-2,TRBD2,TGTGCCAGCAGCCCCACGTCGACTAGCGGGAGCTACGAGCAGTACTTC,CASSPTSTSGSYEQYF
NA,TRBJ1-2,TRBV6-5,NA,TGTGCCAGCAGGAGAGGGAACTATGGCTACACCTTC,CASRRGNYGYTF
NA,TRBJ2-5,TRBV28,NA,TGTGCCAGCAGTGACACGCAGGGAGGTTTAGGAGAGACCCAGTACTTC,CASSDTQGGLGETQYF
NA,TRBJ2-5,TRBV18,NA,TGTGCCAGCTCACCGGGCAGACAAGAGACCCAGTACTTC,CASSPGRQETQYF
NA,TRBJ2-7,TRBV29-1,TRBD1,TGCAGCGCTGGGGTACAGGGGTATGAGCAGTACTTC,CSAGVQGYEQYF
NA,TRBJ1-1,TRBV19,NA,TGTGCCAGTAGCCCATTAATTGGCGGCACTGAAGCTTTCTTT,CASSPLIGGTEAFF
NA,TRBJ1-2,TRBV18,NA,TGTGCCAGCTCACCAGACAGCCATCTGCCTGATGGCTACACCTTC,CASSPDSHLPDGYTF
NA,TRBJ2-7,TRBV7-2,TRBD2,TGTGCCAGCAGCCTCTCTAGCGGGAGTTCCACCTACGAGCAGTACTTC,CASSLSSGSSTYEQYF
NA,TRBJ1-1,TRBV7-3,NA,TGTGCCAGCAGCTTAATCGGGGGGACTAGGACTGAAGCTTTCTTT,CASSLIGGTRTEAFF
NA,TRBJ1-2,TRBV7-8,TRBD1,TGTGCCAGCAGCTTACCCGGGACAGGGGGATTAGGCTACACCTTC,CASSLPGTGGLGYTF
NA,TRBJ1-3,TRBV5-1,NA,TGCGCCAGCAGCTTGGTGGGGGCGGACACCATATATTTT,CASSLVGADTIYF
NA,TRBJ1-2,TRBV30,TRBD1,TGTGCCTGGAGTGCCATGGGTTATGGAGACAGGGGGCTCCTAGGCTATGGCTACACCTTC,CAWSAMGYGDRGLLGYGYTF
NA,TRBJ1-4,TRBV19,TRBD1,TGTGCCAGTTCTCTACAGGGGTTACCTAATGAAAAACTGTTTTTT,CASSLQGLPNEKLFF
NA,TRBJ2-1,TRBV6-5,TRBD1,TGTGCCAGCAGTTCACGGGGACAGGTGAATGAGCAGTTCTTC,CASSSRGQVNEQFF
NA,TRBJ1-1,TRBV12-3/TRBV12-4,NA,TGTGCCAGCCCCTCGGGCACTGAAGCTTTCTTT,CASPSGTEAFF
NA,TRBJ1-2,TRBV7-2,NA,TGTGCCAGCAGCTTAGGTGGACAGAACTATGGCTACACCTTC,CASSLGGQNYGYTF
NA,TRBJ1-3,TRBV5-4,NA,TGTGCCAGCAGCCCACAGGGCTCTGGAAACACCATATATTTT,CASSPQGSGNTIYF
NA,TRBJ1-1,TRBV7-9,NA,TGTGCCAGCAGCCCCCGTGGGGGGGTCACTGAAGCTTTCTTT,CASSPRGGVTEAFF
NA,TRBJ2-7,TRBV19,NA,TGTGCCAGTAGTATTTATGGACATTCCTACGAGCAGTACTTC,CASSIYGHSYEQYF
NA,TRBJ1-1,TRBV2,TRBD1,TGTGCCAGCGTCTGGGACAGGGCGAACACTGAAGCTTTCTTT,CASVWDRANTEAFF